This T cell receptor beta chain is drawn from a study of neurological immune-mediated disorders (dated by TCRdb to the late 2010s). Background on the whole study: Among the 34 multiple sclerosis patients, around 30 had relapsing-remitting MS and 3 had secondary progressive MS. The cohort comprised 68 subjects: roughly 15 HAM/TSP patients, 35 or so multiple sclerosis patients and 20 healthy controls. The 85 to 110 TCR-beta libraries included longitudinal samples, technical triplicates and paired sorted CD4+ and CD8+ T-cell subsets alongside PBMC samples. Peripheral blood TCR-beta repertoires from HTLV-I-associated myelopathy (HAM/TSP) patients, multiple sclerosis patients and healthy controls were compared by UMI-based sequencing.

cDNA synthesis used template-switch 5'RACE with a primer carrying a 10-nucleotide random unique molecular identifier tagging each TCR transcript. Each sequencing run produced over 190 million TCR-beta sequences covering 15-18 subjects. Total RNA was extracted with the RNeasy kit. The KAPA Real-time Library Amplification kit was used to amplify TCR-beta VDJ regions with primers for the TCR constant region and the 5'RACE anchor. Sample indexes and Illumina adaptors were added in a first PCR, and a second PCR then increased library yield. After Ampure bead purification, the roughly 650 bp TCR product was size-selected on a 2% E-gel SizeSelection system. Before pooling, library quality was assessed on a Bioanalyzer, concentration was determined with Qubit, and library quantification was performed with the Kapa Library Quantification kit. An Illumina HiSeq 2500 was used to sequence the libraries paired-end at 2 x 150 bp. To increase sequence diversity, roughly 24-31% phiX was spiked into each library pool. In the source study's methods: The quality-filtered reads were processed with the UMI-based MiGEC pipeline, whose error correction step removed more than 80% of the raw TCR sequences. VDJ genes were aligned to IMGT germline references, and each clonotype was defined by a unique CDR3 amino acid sequence together with V-J genes. Clonal expansion, Shannon diversity and CDR3 relatedness were evaluated with VDJtools (CalcPairwiseDistances, ClusterSamples), while phylogenetic trees were built in CLCbio workbench. Expanded clones were defined as having at least 8 unique UMIs, based on coefficient-of-variation modelling across technical triplicates. The public reads were reanalyzed by TCRdb: fastp trimming at Q25, MiXCR alignment, in-frame beta chains only. Entries are consolidated by CDR3 protein sequence, retaining the most common genes and DNA. The V and J calls were determined by TCRdb, not by the authors. For this sample the table gives approximately 100,000 distinct CDR3 sequences, of which around 3.6% were detected only once. The ten biggest clones cover around 3.1% of the sample.

The paper as a whole reports these results and caveats: The highest TCR clonal expansion was observed in HAM/TSP patients, whereas the lowest was observed in MS patients, even when compared with healthy controls. The MS cluster showed no association with clinical or MRI features, and the authors stated that larger cohorts are needed. Across subjects, expanded clones never shared an identical CDR3 amino acid sequence, which suggests that the TCR-beta repertoires in every group were private. Repertoires from 18 of 34 MS patients were grouped by phylogenetic analysis into a cluster of related CDR3 sequences, suggesting a possible repertoire-level signature.

From its cysteine to its phenylalanine, the CDR3 spans 16 amino acids. Of all the DNA, just the CDR3 is kept, 48 bases in frame from base 1. From a lookup of the germline V gene, CDR1 and CDR2 are LGHNA and YNFKEQ. Between the V and J ends, shortened by 0 bases and 2 bases respectively, the junction contains 11 bases. This clonotype was detected ten times or more. Its antigen target is currently unknown. Per-base quality was not reported, and no clone a single base away is much larger than it. Unsorted PBMC libraries were generated from 2 million PBMCs stored in RNAlater at -80 °C until RNA extraction. The multiple sclerosis patients were enrolled in a US clinical protocol that used magnetic resonance imaging to evaluate disease progression. Peripheral blood was subjected to Ficoll-Hypaque density gradient centrifugation to isolate PBMCs, which were then cryopreserved in liquid nitrogen.

Material: PBMCs. The chain couples TRBV4-2 to TRBJ1-5, with TRBD1 perhaps the D gene, on 5 matching bases. This sequence originates from a woman aged 50 to 65 with multiple sclerosis. The DNA is TGTGCCAGCAGCCAAGAGGGGGTGTATGGCAATCAGCCCCAGCATTTT. Its protein is CASSQEGVYGNQPQHF.